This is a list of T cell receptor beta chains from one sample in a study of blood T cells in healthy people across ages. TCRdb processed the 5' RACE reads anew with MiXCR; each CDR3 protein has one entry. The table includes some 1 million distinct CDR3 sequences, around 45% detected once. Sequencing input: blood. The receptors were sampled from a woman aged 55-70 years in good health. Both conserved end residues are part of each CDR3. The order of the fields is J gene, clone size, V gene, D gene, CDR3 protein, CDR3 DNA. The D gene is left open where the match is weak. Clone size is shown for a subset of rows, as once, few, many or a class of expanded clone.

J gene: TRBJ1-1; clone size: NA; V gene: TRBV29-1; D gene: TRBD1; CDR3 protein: CSAGVGQANTEAFF; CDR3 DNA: TGCAGCGCCGGGGTCGGACAGGCAAACACTGAAGCTTTCTTT
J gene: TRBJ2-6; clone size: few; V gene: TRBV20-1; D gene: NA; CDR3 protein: CSARGVGGANVLTF; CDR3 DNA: TGCAGTGCTAGAGGGGTGGGAGGGGCCAACGTCCTGACTTTC
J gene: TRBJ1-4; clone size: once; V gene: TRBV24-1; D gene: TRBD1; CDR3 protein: CATKSPGQGLANEKLFF; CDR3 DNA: TGTGCCACGAAAAGTCCGGGACAGGGGCTGGCTAATGAAAAACTGTTTTTT
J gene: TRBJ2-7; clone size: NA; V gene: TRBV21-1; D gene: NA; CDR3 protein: CASSKGEGCEQYF; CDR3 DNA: TGTGCCAGCAGCAAAGGGGAGGGGTGCGAGCAGTACTTC
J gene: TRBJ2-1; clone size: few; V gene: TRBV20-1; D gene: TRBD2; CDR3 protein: CSARSGLAGEQFF; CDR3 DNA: TGCAGTGCTAGATCTGGACTAGCGGGTGAGCAGTTCTTC
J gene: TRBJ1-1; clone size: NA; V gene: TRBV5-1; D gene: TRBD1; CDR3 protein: CASSLALGQVTEAFF; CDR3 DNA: TGCGCCAGCAGCTTGGCCTTGGGACAGGTGACTGAAGCTTTCTTT
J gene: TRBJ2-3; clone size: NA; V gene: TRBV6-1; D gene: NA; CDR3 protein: CASRPSMSIHTQYF; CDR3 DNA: TGTGCCAGCAGACCTTCTATGTCCATTCATACGCAGTATTTT
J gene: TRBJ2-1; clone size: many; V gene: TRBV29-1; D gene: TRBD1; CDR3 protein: CSVEDPDRGGNEQFF; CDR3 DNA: TGCAGCGTTGAAGACCCGGACAGGGGAGGCAATGAGCAGTTCTTC
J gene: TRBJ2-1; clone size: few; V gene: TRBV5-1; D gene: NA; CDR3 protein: CASSWNGDFYNEQFF; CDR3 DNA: TGCGCCAGCAGCTGGAACGGGGACTTTTACAATGAGCAGTTCTTC
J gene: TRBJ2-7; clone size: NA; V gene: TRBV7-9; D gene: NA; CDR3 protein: CASSLVQDYKYEQYF; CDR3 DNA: TGTGCCAGCAGCTTAGTCCAGGATTACAAATACGAGCAGTACTTC
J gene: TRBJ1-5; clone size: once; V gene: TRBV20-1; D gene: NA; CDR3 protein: CSAGYINQPQHF; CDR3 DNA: TGCAGTGCTGGATACATAAATCAGCCCCAGCATTTT
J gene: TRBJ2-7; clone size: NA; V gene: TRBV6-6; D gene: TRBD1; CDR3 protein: CASRLSRGPPYEQYF; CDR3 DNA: TGTGCCAGCCGTTTGAGCAGGGGGCCCCCCTACGAGCAGTACTTC
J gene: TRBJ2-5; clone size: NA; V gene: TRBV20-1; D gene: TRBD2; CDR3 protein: CSARSGLAGIQETQYF; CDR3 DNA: TGCAGTGCTAGATCTGGACTAGCGGGTATTCAAGAGACCCAGTACTTC
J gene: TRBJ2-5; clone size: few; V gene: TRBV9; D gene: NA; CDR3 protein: CASSVGGNRNLQETQYF; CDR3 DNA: TGTGCCAGCAGCGTAGGGGGGAACAGAAACTTACAAGAGACCCAGTACTTC